This T cell receptor (beta chain) was found in a study of T-cell reconstitution after alpha-beta-depleted transplantation in children. TCRbeta library construction was performed incorporating unique molecular identifiers. In TCRdb, the PCR reads were re-called with MiXCR into one record per CDR3 protein. There are about 500,000 distinct CDR3 sequences in the sample; 32% occur only once, and 2% to 3% lies in the top ten. CDR1 and CDR2 (germline): MNHEY, SVGAGI. There are 12 residues in the CDR3. The V segment lost 6 bases and the J segment 7 bases; nucleotides outside the gene matches: 3. The sequencing here drew on PBMCs from the stem cell graft donor, taken from the stem cell graft. The J gene is TRBJ2-7, the V gene TRBV6-5, with TRBD1 matching 10 bases. The sequence was collected from a human donor who donated a stem cell graft to a child with aplastic anemia. CDR3 amino acids: CASRSGQGEQYF. In nucleotides, the CDR3 is TGTGCCAGCAGGTCGGGACAGGGGGAGCAGTACTTC.